This TCR beta chain was recorded in a study of cytomegalovirus exposure and HLA in healthy donors. At the level of the study: A later analysis reported the 95 to 150 validation repertoires used the same platform as the 666 first-cohort repertoires. Notes on the study in general: TCR sequences were mostly rare, though some public TCRs occurred in many donors. Testing in vitro showed a few CMV-associated chains specific for CMV antigens. Altogether, around 160 TCR beta chains were recorded as cytomegalovirus-associated.

A note on this clone: The target antigen is unknown.

The CDR3 runs 13 residues. Between the trimmed V and J ends, which lost 5 bases and 2 bases, there was a span of 7 bases. Per the germline V gene, CDR1 is MGHRA and CDR2 is YSYEKL. The assay was immunoSEQ multiplex PCR, and TCRdb's table has in-frame clones only and misses some. Among 90,000 to 100,000 clones listed, about 93% were seen once. This sequence was found in a woman younger than 45 in good health and CMV-seropositive. Specimen: PBMCs. This chain connects TRBV4-1 to TRBJ1-3; no firm D call. CDR3 amino acids: CASSYSPGNTIYF. Here the CDR3 DNA reads TGCGCCAGCAGCTACTCGCCTGGAAACACCATATATTTT.